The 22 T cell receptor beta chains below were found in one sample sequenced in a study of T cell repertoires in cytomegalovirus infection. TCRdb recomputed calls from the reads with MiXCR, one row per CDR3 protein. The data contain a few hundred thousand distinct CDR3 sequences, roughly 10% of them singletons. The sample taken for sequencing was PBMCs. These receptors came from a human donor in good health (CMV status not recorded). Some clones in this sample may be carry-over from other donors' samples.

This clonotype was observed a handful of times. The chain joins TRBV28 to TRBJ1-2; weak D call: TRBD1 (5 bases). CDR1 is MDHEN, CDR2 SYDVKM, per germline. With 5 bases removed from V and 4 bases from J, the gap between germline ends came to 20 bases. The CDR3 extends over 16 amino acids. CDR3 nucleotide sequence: TGTGCCAGCAGTCCTCCAGTAGGGGCTCGGGGCTATGGCTACACCTTC. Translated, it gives CASSPPVGARGYGYTF.

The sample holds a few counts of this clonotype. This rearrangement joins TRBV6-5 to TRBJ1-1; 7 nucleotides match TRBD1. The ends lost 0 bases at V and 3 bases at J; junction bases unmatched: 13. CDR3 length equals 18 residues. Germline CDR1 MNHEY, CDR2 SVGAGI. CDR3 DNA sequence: TGTGCCAGCAGTTACTCGGTCAGGGGGAGGAGAGATTACACTGAAGCTTTCTTT. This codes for CASSYSVRGRRDYTEAFF.

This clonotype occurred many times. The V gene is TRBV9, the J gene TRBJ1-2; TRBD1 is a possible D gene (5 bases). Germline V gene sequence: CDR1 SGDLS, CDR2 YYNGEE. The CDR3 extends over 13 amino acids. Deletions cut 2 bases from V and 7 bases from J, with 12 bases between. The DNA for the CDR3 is TGTGCCAGCAGCGTGGACCAGGGAGGTGGCTACACCTTC. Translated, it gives CASSVDQGGGYTF.

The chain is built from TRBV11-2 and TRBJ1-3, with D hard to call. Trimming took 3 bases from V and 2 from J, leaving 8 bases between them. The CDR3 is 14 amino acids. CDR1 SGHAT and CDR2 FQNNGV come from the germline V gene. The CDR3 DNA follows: TGTGCCAGCAGCTTCGGGGTTACTGGAAACACCATATATTTT. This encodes CASSFGVTGNTIYF.

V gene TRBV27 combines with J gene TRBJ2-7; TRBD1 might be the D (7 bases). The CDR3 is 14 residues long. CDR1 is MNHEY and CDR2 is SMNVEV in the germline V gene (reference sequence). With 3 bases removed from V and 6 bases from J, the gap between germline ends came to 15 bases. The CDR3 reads CASSFGGGRREQYF. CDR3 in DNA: TGTGCCAGCAGTTTTGGAGGGGGCCGACGCGAGCAGTACTTC.

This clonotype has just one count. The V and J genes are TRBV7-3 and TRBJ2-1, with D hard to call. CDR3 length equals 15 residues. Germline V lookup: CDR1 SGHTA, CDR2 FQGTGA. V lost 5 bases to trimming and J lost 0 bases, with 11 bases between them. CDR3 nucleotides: TGTGCCAGCAGCCTGACAATCACCTCCTACAATGAGCAGTTCTTC. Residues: CASSLTITSYNEQFF.

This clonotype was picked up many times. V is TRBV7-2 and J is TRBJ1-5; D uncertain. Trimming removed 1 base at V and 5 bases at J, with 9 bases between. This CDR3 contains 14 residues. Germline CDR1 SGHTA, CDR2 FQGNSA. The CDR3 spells CASSLGFNDQPQHF. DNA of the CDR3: TGTGCCAGCAGCTTAGGGTTCAACGATCAGCCCCAGCATTTT.

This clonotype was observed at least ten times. CDR3 nucleotides: TGTGCCAGCAGCTTAGCATTTAGCGAGCAGTACTTC. Protein sequence: CASSLAFSEQYF. This chain links TRBV7-2 with TRBJ2-7; D gene uncertain. The CDR3 covers 12 residues. Germline CDR1 and CDR2: SGHTA and FQGNSA. Trimming pared 0 bases from V and 6 bases from J, leaving 6 bases between.

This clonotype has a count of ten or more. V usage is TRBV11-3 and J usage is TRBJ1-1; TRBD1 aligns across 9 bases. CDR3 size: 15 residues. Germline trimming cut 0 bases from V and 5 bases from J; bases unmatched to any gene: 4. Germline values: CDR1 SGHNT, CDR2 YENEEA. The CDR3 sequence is CASSLDGDRATEAFF. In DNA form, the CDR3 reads TGTGCCAGCAGCTTAGATGGGGACAGGGCGACTGAAGCTTTCTTT.

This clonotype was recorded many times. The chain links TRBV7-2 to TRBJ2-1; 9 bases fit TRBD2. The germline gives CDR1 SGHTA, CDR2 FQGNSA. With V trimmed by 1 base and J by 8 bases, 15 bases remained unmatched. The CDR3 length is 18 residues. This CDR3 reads CASSLGLGMGLALDEQFF. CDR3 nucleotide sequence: TGTGCCAGCAGCTTAGGTTTGGGTATGGGACTAGCTTTAGATGAGCAGTTCTTC.

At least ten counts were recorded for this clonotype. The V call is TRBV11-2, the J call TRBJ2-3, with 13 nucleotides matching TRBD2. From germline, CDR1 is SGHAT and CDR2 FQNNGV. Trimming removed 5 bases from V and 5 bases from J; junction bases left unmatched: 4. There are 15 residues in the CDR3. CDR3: CASSRTSGRRDTQYF. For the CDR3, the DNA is TGTGCCAGCAGCCGGACTAGCGGGAGAAGAGATACGCAGTATTTT.

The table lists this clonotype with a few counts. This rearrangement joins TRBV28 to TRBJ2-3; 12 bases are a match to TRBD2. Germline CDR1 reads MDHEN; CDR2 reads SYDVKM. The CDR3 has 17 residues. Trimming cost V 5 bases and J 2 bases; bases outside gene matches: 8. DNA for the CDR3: TGTGCCAGCAGTCGCCGACTAGCGGGAGTGTCCACAGATACGCAGTATTTT. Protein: CASSRRLAGVSTDTQYF.

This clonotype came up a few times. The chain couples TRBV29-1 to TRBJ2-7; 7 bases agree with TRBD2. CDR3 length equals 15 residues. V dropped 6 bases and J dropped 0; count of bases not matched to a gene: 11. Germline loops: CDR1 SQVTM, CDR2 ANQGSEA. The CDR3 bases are TGCAGCGTGGTACCCGGACTAGGACACTCCTACGAGCAGTACTTC. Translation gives CSVVPGLGHSYEQYF.

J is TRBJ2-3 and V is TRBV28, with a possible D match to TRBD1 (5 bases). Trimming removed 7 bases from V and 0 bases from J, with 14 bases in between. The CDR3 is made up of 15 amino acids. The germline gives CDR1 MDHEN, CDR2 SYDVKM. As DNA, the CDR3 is TGTGCCAGCACCTCCTGGCAGGGTAGCACAGATACGCAGTATTTT. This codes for CASTSWQGSTDTQYF. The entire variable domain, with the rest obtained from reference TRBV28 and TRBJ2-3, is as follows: DVKVTQSSRYLVKRTGEKVFLECVQDMDHENMFWYRQDPGLGLRLIYFSYDVKMKEKGDIPEGYSVSREKKERFSLILESASTNQTSMYLCASTSWQGSTDTQYFGPGTRLTVL.

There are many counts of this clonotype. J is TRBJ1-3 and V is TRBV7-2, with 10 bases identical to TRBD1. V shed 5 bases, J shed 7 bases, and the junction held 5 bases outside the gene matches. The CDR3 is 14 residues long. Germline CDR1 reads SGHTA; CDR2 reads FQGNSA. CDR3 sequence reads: CASSPGQGVNTIYF. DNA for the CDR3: TGTGCCAGCAGCCCAGGACAGGGGGTTAACACCATATATTTT.

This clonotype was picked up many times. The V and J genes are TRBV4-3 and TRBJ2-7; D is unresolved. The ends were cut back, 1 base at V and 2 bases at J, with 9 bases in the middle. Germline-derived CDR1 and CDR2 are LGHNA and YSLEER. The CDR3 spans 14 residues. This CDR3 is CASSQGLAPYEQYF. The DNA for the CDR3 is TGCGCCAGCAGCCAAGGACTCGCCCCCTACGAGCAGTACTTC.

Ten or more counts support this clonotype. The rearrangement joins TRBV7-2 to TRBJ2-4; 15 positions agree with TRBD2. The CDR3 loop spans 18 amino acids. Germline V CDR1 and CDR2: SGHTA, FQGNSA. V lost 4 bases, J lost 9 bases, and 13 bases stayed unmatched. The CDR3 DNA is TGTGCCAGCAGCTCCTACCCCGGGACTAGCGGGGGGCAGGCCATTCAGTACTTC. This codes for CASSSYPGTSGGQAIQYF.

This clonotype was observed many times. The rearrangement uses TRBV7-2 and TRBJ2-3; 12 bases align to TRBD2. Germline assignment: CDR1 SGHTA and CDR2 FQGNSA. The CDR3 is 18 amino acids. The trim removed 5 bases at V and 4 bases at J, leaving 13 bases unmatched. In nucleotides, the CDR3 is TGTGCCAGCAGCCCCCAAGCCTCACTAGCGGGGGGCGCAGATACGCAGTATTTT. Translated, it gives CASSPQASLAGGADTQYF.

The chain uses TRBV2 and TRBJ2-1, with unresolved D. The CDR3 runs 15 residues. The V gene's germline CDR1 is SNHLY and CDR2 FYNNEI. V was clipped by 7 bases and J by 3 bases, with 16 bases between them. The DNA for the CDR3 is TGTGCCAGCACCCATAGGGTATTGGGCTACAATGAGCAGTTCTTC. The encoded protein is CASTHRVLGYNEQFF.

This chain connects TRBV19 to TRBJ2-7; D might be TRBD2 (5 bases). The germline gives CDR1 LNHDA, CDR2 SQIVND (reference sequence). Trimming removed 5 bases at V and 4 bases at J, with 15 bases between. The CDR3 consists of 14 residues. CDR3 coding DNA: TGTGCCAGTAGTTGGGGAAGTAAGCGGTACGAGCAGTACTTC. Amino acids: CASSWGSKRYEQYF.

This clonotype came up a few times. The CDR3 DNA reads TGTGCCAGCAGCTCTCAGGGACAGGGCTACGAGCAGTACTTC. Protein product: CASSSQGQGYEQYF. J is TRBJ2-7 and V is TRBV11-2, with 9 bases identical to TRBD1. Germline CDR1 is SGHAT and CDR2 is FQNNGV. There are 14 residues in the CDR3. V lost 4 bases to trimming and J lost 3 bases; unmatched junction nucleotides: 4.

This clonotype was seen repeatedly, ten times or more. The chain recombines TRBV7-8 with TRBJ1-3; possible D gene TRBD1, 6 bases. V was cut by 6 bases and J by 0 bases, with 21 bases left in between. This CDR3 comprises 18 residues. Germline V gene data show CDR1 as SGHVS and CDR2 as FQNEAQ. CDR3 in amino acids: CASSPTLTTGSSGNTIYF. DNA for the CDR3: TGTGCCAGCAGTCCTACTCTTACGACAGGCTCCTCTGGAAACACCATATATTTT. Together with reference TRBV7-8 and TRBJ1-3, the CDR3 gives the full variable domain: GAGVSQSPRYKVAKRGQDVALRCDPISGHVSLFWYQQALGQGPEFLTYFQNEAQLDKSGLPSDRFFAERPEGSVSTLKIQRTQQEDSAVYLCASSPTLTTGSSGNTIYFGEGSWLTVV.